This T cell receptor beta chain derives from a study of blood T cell repertoires in COVID-19. Turning to the study itself: Sites across the United States, Italy and Spain contributed samples from acute and convalescent COVID-19. T cells, B-cell-depleted T cells, or PBMCs supplied cDNA or gDNA.

Original data processing: Reference gene primers were amplified, and this amplification served to estimate nucleated cell counts. TCRdb's table, derived via immunoSEQ multiplex PCR, lists solely in-frame clones and lacks some. The DNA gave D and trimming, while V, J and clone size come from that table. The table shows fewer than 400,000 clones, with about 87% occurring only once. Enrolled through a virtual design, the participants were between 18 and 89 years of age and came from about two dozen US areas. The CDR3 is made up of 17 amino acids. Germline loops: CDR1 LGHDT, CDR2 YNNKEL (reference sequence). V shed 4 bases and J 0 bases; nucleotides not matched to a gene: 4.

The chain joins TRBV3-1 (or the pseudogene TRBV3-2) to TRBJ2-7; TRBD2 agrees at 15 bases. Specimen: PBMCs or T cells enriched from blood (not recorded which). This TCR came from a woman younger than 30 who had recovered from COVID-19. The CDR3 DNA reads TGTGCCAGCAGCCCGCGGACTAGCGGGAGGGCCTCCTACGAGCAGTACTTC. Amino acid sequence: CASSPRTSGRASYEQYF.